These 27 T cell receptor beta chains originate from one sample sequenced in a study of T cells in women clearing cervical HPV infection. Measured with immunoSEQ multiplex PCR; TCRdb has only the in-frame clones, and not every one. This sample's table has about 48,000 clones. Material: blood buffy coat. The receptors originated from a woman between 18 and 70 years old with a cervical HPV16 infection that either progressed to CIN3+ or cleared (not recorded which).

The sequenced part of the CDR3 DNA is TGTGCCATCAGCGGGGTAGCGGGGGGGCAAGAGACC. Its translation: CAISGVAGGQET. The CDR3 as a whole reads CAISGVAGGQETQYF. This chain connects TRBV10-3 to TRBJ2-5, with 11 nucleotides matching TRBD2. Coverage ceases 3 residues before the CDR3 finishes, and the germline J gene fills in the end. Germline assignment: CDR1 ENHRY and CDR2 SYGVKD. Trimming removed 6 bases from V and 2 bases from J; junction bases left unmatched: 5. This CDR3 is 15 amino acids long.

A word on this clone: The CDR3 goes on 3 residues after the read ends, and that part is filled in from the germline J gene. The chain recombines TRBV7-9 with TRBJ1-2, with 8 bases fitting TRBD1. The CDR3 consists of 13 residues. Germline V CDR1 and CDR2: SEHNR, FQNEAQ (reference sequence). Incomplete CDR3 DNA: TGTGCCAGCAGCTTAGTCCCAGACAGGGGA. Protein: CASSLVPDRG. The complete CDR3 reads CASSLVPDRGYTF. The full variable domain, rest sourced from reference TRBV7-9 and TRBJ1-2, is DTGVSQNPRHKITKRGQNVTFRCDPISEHNRLYWYRQTLGQGPEFLTYFQNEAQLEKSRLLSDRFSAERPKGSFSTLEIQRTEQGDSAMYLCASSLVPDRGYTFGSGTRLTVV.

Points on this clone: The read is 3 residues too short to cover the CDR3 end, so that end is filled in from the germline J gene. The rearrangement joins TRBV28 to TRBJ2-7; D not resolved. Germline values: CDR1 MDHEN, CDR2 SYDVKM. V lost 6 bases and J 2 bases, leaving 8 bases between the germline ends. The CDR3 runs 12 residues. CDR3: CASSLLTYEQYF. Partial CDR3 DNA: TGTGCCAGCAGCCTCCTTACCTACGAG.

CDR3 amino acids: CASSWSGREYNEQFF. Incomplete CDR3 DNA: TGCGCCAGCAGCTGGAGCGGGAGGGAGTACAATGAG. V is TRBV5-1 and J is TRBJ2-1, with 10 bases matching TRBD2. The observed sequence ends 3 residues before the CDR3 terminus, with the missing tail filled in from the germline J gene. With V trimmed by 3 bases and J by 4 bases, 4 bases remained unmatched. The CDR3 extends over 15 amino acids. CDR1 is SGHRS and CDR2 is YFSETQ in the germline V gene.

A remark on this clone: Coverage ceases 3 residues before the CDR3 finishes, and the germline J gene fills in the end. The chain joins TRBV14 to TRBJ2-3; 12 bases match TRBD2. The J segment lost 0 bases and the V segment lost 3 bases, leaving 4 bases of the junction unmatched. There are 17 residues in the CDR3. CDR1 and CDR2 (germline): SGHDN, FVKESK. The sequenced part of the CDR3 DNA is TGTGCCAGCAGCCACCTGACTAGCGGGGGAAGCACAGATACG. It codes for CASSHLTSGGSTDT. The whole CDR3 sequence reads CASSHLTSGGSTDTQYF.

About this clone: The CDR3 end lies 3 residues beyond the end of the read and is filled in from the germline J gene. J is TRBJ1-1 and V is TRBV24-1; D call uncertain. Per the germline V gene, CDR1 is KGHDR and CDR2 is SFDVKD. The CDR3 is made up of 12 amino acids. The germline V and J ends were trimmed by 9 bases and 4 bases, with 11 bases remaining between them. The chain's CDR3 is CATRGVGTEAFF. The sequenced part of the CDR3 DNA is TGTGCCACCCGGGGAGTGGGCACTGAA.

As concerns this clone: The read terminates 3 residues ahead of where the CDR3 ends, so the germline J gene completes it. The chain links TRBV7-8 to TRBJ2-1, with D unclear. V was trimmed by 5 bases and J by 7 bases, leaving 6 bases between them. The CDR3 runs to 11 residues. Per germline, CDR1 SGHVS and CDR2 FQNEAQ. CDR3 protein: CASSPTNEQFF. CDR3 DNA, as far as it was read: TGTGCCAGCAGCCCGACTAATGAG.

The covered CDR3 bases are TGTGCCAGCAGCTTAAGGGGGGGCTCG. The encoded protein is CASSLRGGS. The full-length CDR3 reads as CASSLRGGSQYF. V gene TRBV7-2 combines with J gene TRBJ2-3; perhaps TRBD2 as D (7 bases). The DNA ends 3 residues before the CDR3 does, and the rest of the CDR3 is filled in from the germline J gene. Germline CDR1 and CDR2: SGHTA and FQGNSA. The CDR3 spans 12 residues.

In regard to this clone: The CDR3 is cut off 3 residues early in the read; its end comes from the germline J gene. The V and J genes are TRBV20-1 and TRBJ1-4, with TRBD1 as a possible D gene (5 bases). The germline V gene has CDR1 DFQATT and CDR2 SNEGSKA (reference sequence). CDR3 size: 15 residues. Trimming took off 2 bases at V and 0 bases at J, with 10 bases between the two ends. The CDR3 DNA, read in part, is TGCAGTGCTAGACGGGGGGAAGCAACTAATGAAAAA. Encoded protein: CSARRGEATNEK. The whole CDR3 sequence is CSARRGEATNEKLFF.

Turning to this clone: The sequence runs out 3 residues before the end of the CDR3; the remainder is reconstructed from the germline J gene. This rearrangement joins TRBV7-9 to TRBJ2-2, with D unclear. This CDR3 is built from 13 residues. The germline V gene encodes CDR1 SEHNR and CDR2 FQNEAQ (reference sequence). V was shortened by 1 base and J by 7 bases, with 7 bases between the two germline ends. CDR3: CASSLGRSGELFF. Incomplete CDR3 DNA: TGTGCCAGCAGCTTAGGCAGGAGCGGGGAG.

CDR3 DNA (partial): TGTGCCAGCTCACCTAAAACCCTGGGACAGAACACTGAA. Amino acids: CASSPKTLGQNTE. The entire CDR3 protein reads CASSPKTLGQNTEAFF. The chain uses TRBV18 and TRBJ1-1, with D tentatively TRBD1 (6 bases). Read coverage stops 3 residues before the CDR3 terminus; the germline J gene supplies the remainder. The germline V and J ends were trimmed by 3 bases and 1 base, with 15 bases remaining between them. CDR1 and CDR2 from the germline V gene are KGHSH and LQKENI. The CDR3 is 16 amino acids.

The CDR3 bases that were read are TGCAGTGCTAGAGACCGCCTTGGGGACTCCTATGGC. Translating it yields CSARDRLGDSYG. The full CDR3 protein is CSARDRLGDSYGYTF. The chain links TRBV20-1 to TRBJ1-2; D perhaps matches TRBD1 (5 bases). Sequencing ends 3 residues short of the CDR3 end; the germline J gene provides the rest. The germline V and J ends were trimmed by 0 bases and 4 bases, with 15 bases remaining between them. CDR1 is DFQATT, CDR2 SNEGSKA, per germline (reference sequence). The CDR3 contains 15 residues.

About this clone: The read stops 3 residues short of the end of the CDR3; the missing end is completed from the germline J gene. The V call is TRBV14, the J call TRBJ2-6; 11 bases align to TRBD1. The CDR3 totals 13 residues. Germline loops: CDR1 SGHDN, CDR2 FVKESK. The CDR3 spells CASSAGTGGFLTF. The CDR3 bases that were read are TGTGCCAGCAGCGCCGGGACAGGGGGGTTC.

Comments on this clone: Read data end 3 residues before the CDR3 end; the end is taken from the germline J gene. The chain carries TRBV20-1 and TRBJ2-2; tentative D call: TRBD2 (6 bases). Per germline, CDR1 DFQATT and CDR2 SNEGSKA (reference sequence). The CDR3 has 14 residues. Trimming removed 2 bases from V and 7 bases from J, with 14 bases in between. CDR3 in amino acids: CSARLARYGGELFF. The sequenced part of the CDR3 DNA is TGCAGTGCTAGACTAGCGCGATATGGCGGGGAG.

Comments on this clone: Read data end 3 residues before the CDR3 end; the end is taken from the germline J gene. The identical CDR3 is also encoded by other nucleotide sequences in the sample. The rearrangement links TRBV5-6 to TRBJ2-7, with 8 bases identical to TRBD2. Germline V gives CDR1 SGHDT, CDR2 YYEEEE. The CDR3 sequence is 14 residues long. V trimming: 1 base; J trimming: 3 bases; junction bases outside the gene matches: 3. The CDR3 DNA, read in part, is TGTGCCAGCAGCTTGACTAGCGGTAACTACGAG. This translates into CASSLTSGNYE. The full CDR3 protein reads CASSLTSGNYEQYF.

CDR3 DNA (partial): TGTGCCAGCAGCGACGACCTAGCAGCGTACGAG. Its translation is CASSDDLAAYE. The entire CDR3 protein is CASSDDLAAYEQYF. V usage is TRBV5-4 and J usage is TRBJ2-7, with TRBD2 as a possible D gene (5 bases). The read gets to within 3 residues of the CDR3 end, and the germline J gene fills in the rest. Germline V gene data show CDR1 as SGHNT and CDR2 as YYREEE (reference sequence). The CDR3 is made up of 14 amino acids. The V end lost 4 bases, the J end lost 4 bases, and 15 bases lay between the germline ends.

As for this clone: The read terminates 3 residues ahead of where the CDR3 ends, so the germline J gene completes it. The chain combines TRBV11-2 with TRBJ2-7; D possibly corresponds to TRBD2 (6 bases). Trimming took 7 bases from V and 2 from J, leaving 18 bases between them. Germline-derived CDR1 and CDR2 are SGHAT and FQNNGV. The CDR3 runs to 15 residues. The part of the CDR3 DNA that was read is TGTGCCAGCACCGAAACGGTCGGGGGTCCCTACGAG. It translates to CASTETVGGPYE. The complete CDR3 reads CASTETVGGPYEQYF. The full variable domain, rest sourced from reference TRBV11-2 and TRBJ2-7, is EAGVAQSPRYKIIEKRQSVAFWCNPISGHATLYWYQQILGQGPKLLIQFQNNGVVDDSQLPKDRFSAERLKGVDSTLKIQPAKLEDSAVYLCASTETVGGPYEQYFGPGTRLTVT.

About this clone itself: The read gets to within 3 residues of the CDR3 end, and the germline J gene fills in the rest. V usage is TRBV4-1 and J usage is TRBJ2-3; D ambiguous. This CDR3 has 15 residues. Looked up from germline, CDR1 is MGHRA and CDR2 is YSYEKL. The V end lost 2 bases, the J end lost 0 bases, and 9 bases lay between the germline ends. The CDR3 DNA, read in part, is TGCGCCAGCAGCCAAATACAGTATAGCACAGATACG. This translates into CASSQIQYSTDT. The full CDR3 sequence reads CASSQIQYSTDTQYF.

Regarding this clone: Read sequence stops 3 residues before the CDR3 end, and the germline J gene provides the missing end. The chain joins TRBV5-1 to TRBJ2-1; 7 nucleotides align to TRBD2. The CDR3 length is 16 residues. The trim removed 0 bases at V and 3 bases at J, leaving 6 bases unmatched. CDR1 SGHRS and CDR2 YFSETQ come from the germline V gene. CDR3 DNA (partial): TGCGCCAGCAGCTTGGGCGGCGGGGGAAACTACAATGAG. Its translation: CASSLGGGGNYNE. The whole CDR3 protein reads CASSLGGGGNYNEQFF.

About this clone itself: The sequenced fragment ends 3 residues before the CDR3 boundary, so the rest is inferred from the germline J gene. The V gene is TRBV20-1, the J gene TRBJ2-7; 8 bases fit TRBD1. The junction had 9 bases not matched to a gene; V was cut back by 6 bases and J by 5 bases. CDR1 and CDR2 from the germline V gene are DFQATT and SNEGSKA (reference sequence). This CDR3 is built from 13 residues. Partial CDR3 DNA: TGCAGTGCCTACCGGACAGGGATCCACGAG. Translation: CSAYRTGIHE. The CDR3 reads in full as CSAYRTGIHEQYF.

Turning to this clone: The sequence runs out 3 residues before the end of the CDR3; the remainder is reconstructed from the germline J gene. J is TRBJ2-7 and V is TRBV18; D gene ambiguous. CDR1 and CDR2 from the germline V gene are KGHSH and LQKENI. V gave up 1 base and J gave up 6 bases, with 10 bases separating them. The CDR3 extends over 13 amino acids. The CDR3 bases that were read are TGTGCCAGCTCACCACTTAACAAGGTCGAG. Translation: CASSPLNKVE. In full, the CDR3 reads CASSPLNKVEQYF.

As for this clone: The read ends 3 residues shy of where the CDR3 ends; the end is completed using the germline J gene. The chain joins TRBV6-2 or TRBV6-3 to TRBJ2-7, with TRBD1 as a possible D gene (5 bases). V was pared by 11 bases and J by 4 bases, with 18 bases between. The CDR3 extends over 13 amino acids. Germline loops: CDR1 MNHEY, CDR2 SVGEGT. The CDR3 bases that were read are TGTGCCTCTTCGACAGCACCCTCTTACGAG. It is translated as CASSTAPSYE. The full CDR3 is CASSTAPSYEQYF.

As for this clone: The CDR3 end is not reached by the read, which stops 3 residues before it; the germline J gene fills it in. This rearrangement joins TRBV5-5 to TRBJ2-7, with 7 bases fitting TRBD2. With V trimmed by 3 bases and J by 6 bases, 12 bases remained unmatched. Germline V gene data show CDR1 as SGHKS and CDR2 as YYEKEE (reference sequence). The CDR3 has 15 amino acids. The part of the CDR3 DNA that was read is TGTGCCAGCAGCTGGGGGGGAGGGGTTAAGGGCGAG. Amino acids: CASSWGGGVKGE. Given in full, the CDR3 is CASSWGGGVKGEQYF.

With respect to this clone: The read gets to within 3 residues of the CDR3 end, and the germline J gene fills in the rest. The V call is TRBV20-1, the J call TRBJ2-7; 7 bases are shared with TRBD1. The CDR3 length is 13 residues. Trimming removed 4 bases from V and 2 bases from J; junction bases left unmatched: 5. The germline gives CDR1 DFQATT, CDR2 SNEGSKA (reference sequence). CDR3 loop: CSAKTGLAYEQYF. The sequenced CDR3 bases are TGCAGTGCTAAGACAGGGTTGGCCTACGAG.

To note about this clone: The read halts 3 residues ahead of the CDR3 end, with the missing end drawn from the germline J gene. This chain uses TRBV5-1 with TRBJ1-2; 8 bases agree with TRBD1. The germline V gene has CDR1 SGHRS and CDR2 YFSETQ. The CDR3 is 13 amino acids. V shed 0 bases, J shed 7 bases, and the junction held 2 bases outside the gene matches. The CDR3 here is CASSLVQGAGYTF. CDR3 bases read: TGCGCCAGCAGCTTGGTCCAGGGGGCTGGC.

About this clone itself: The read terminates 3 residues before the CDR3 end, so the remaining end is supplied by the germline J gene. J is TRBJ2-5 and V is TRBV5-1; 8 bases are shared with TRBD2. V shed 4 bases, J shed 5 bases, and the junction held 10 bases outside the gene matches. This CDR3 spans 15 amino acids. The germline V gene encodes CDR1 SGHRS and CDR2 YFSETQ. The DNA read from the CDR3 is TGCGCCAGCAGCGAGTCGGCGGGGGGCGGGGAGACC. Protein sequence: CASSESAGGGET. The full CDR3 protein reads CASSESAGGGETQYF.

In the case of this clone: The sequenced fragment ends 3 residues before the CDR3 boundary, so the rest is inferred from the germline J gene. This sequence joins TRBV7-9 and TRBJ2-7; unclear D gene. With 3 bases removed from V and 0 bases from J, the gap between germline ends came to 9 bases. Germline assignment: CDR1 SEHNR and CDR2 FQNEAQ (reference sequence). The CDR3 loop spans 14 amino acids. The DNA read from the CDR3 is TGTGCCAGCAGCTTGTGGAACAGCTCCTACGAG. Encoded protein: CASSLWNSSYE. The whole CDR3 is CASSLWNSSYEQYF.